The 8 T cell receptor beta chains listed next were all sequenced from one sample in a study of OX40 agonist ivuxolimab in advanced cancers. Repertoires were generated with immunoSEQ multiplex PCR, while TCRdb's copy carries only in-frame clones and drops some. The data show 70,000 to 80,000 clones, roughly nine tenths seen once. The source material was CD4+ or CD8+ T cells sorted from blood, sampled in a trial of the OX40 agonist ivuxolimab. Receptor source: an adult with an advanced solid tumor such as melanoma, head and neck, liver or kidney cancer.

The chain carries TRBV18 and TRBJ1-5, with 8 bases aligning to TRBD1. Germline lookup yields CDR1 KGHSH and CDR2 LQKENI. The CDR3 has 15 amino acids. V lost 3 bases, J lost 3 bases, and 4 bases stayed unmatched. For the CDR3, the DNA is TGTGCCAGCTCACCTACGGACAGGGCCAATCAGCCCCAGCATTTT. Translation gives CASSPTDRANQPQHF.

The CDR3 spells CASSSVVGANTGELFF. As DNA, the CDR3 is TGCGCCAGCAGCTCGGTGGTAGGGGCGAACACCGGGGAGCTGTTTTTT. The chain couples TRBV5-1 to TRBJ2-2, with TRBD1 as a possible D gene (5 bases). The CDR3 runs to 16 residues. In germline, CDR1 is SGHRS, CDR2 YFSETQ. V lost 3 bases and J 0 bases, leaving 12 bases between the germline ends.

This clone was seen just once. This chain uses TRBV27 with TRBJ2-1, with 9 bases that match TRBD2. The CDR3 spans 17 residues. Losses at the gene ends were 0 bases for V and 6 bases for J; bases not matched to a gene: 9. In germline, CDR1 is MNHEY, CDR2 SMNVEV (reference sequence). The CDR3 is CASSLSGGRAYGNEQFF. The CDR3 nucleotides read TGTGCCAGCAGTTTATCAGGCGGGAGGGCCTACGGCAATGAGCAGTTCTTC.

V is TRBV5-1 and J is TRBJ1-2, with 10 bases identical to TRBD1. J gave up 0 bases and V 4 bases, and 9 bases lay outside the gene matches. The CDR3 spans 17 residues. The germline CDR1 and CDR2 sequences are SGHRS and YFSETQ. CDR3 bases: TGCGCCAGCAGCCGGCGAGGACAGGGGGAAGCTAACTATGGCTACACCTTC. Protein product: CASSRRGQGEANYGYTF.

DNA of the CDR3: TGTGCCAGCACTCCGGGACTAGCGGGAACCTACGAGCAGTACTTC. Translated, it gives CASTPGLAGTYEQYF. The chain combines TRBV6-5 with TRBJ2-7; 13 bases align to TRBD2. The CDR3 has 15 amino acids. The V gene end was trimmed by 7 bases and the J gene end by 2 bases; junction bases not matched to a gene: 5. Germline lookup yields CDR1 MNHEY and CDR2 SVGAGI.

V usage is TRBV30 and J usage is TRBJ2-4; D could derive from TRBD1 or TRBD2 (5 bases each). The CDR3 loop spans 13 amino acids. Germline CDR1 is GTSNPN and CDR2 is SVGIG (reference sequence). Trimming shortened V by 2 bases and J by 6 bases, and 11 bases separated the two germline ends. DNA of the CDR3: TGTGCCTGGAGTCGAGGGGATGCAAACATTCAGTACTTC. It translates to CAWSRGDANIQYF.

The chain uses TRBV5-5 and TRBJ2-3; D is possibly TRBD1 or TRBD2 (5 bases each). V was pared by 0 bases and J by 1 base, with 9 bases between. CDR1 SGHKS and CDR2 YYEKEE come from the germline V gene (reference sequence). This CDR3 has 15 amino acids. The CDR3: CASSLGRDRTDTQYF. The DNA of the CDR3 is TGTGCCAGCAGCTTGGGCAGGGACCGCACAGATACGCAGTATTTT.

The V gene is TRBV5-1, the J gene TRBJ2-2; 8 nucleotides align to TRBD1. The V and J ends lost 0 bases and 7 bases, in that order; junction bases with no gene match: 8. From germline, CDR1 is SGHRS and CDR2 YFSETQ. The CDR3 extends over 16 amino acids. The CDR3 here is CASSLAPTGVNGELFF. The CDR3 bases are TGCGCCAGCAGCTTGGCTCCGACAGGGGTTAACGGGGAGCTGTTTTTT.